This T cell receptor (beta chain) was recovered during a study of shared clonotypes between healthy human individuals. For the study at large: Researchers assigned three CD4 naive, three CD4 memory, two CD8 naive and one CD8 memory plate to each donor.

This CDR3 comprises 12 residues. The V gene lost 4 bases and the J gene lost 0 bases, with 1 base spanning the gap. From germline, CDR1 is SNHLY and CDR2 FYNNEI. This table comes from immunoSEQ multiplex PCR, and its TCRdb copy is limited to in-frame clones, with some not included. The profile shows some 1,600,000 clones, around 98% of them singletons. Comment on this clone: Its antigen is currently unknown. In the same sample, other DNA sequences code for this CDR3.

General observations from the study: Rarefaction curves obtained for sorted subsets showed sequencing incomplete despite large depth.

The specimen was naive CD4+ T cells sorted from blood. The sample's subset: CD45RA+ positively selected. The origin of this receptor is a man younger than 40 in good health. V usage is TRBV2 and J usage is TRBJ1-5; unclear D gene. CDR3 DNA sequence: TGTGCCAGCAGTGGTAGCAATCAGCCCCAGCATTTT. Protein product: CASSGSNQPQHF.